What follows describes a single T cell receptor beta chain. The sample is drawn from a study of T cell repertoires in cytomegalovirus infection. For the study at large: Public signatures in TCR beta pointed to CMV infection and matching HLA type.

TCRdb used MiXCR to reprocess the reads, holding one entry per CDR3 protein. The sample holds fewer than 350,000 distinct CDR3 sequences, about a sixth seen once. The sample taken for sequencing was PBMCs. The receptor's source is a human donor in good health (CMV status not recorded). Some clones in this sample may be carry-over from other donors' samples.

CDR3 in DNA: TGCGCCAGCAGCGAAACTAGCGCGCAAGAGACCCAGTACTTC. Translation gives CASSETSAQETQYF. The V gene is TRBV5-1, the J gene TRBJ2-5; 7 positions match TRBD2. The CDR3 spans 14 residues. J lost 2 bases, V lost 4 bases, and 5 bases had no gene match. Germline CDR1 and CDR2: SGHRS and YFSETQ.